This T cell receptor beta chain is from a study of cytomegalovirus exposure and HLA in healthy donors. PCR employed 60 Vbeta and 13 Jbeta primers. The assay was immunoSEQ multiplex PCR, and TCRdb's table has in-frame clones only and misses some. Of roughly 110,000 clones in the sample, roughly 74% were seen once. Study-level findings and limits: A few V segments could not be told apart, such as TRBV6-2 and TRBV6-3, and were left out.

Note on this clone: Its target is not known.

This CDR3 spans 15 amino acids. The V end was cut by 8 bases, the J end by 6 bases, with 20 bases between. Germline CDR1 SGHTA, CDR2 FQGNSA. The chain has TRBV7-2 and TRBJ1-3; possible D gene TRBD1, 6 bases. The receptor comes from a woman aged 25 to 39 in good health and CMV-seronegative. What was sequenced was PBMCs. This CDR3 reads CASSRAGQGQNTIYF. The CDR3 coding sequence is TGTGCCAGCTCCCGGGCCGGGCAGGGACAAAACACCATATATTTT.